The entry below gives a single TCR beta chain sequence along with its context. These data belong to a study of blood T cell repertoires in COVID-19. About the research overall: Spain, Italy and the United States supplied samples that represented acute and convalescent COVID-19. PBMCs, B-cell-depleted T cells, or T cells provided the cDNA or gDNA that made up the material.

As handled by the study authors: Amplification with reference gene primers provided the estimates of nucleated cell counts. Method: immunoSEQ multiplex PCR; TCRdb's copy keeps in-frame clones and lacks some. Clonal size and the V and J genes are those of that table, whereas D and trimming came from the DNA. The profile shows around 300,000 clones, over 75% of them singletons. This TCR came from a human donor in a cohort sampled during active COVID-19. The source material was peripheral blood.

The CDR3, as DNA: TGTGCCAGCTCACCCCTCAGGAGTAGCGGTGCTTCCGAGCAGTACTTC. It codes for CASSPLRSSGASEQYF. This rearrangement joins TRBV18 to TRBJ2-7; tentatively, D is TRBD2 (6 bases). The germline V and J ends were trimmed by 3 bases and 6 bases, with 21 bases remaining between them. CDR3 length: 16 amino acids. Germline-derived CDR1 and CDR2 are KGHSH and LQKENI.